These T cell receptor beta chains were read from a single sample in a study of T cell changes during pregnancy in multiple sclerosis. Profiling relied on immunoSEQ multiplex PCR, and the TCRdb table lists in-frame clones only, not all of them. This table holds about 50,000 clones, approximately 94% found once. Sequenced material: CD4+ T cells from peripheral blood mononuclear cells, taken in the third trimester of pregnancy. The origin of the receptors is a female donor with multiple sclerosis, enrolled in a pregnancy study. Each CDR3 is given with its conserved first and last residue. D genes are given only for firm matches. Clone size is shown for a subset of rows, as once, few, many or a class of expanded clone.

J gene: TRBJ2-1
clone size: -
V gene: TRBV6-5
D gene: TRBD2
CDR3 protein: CASSYSTSGTANEQFF
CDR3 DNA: TGTGCCAGCAGTTACTCGACTAGCGGGACGGCTAATGAGCAGTTCTTC

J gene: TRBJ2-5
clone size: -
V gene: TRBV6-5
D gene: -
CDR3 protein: CASSYTANQETQYF
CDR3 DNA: TGTGCCAGCAGTTACACAGCCAACCAAGAGACCCAGTACTTC

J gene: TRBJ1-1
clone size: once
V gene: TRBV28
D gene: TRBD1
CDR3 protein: CASRRRQGVNTEAFF
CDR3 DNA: TGTGCCAGCCGCCGGCGTCAGGGGGTGAACACTGAAGCTTTCTTT

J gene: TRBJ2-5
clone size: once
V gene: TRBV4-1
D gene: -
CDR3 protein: CASSQDYGPGETQYF
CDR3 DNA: TGCGCCAGCAGCCAAGATTATGGCCCAGGGGAGACCCAGTACTTC

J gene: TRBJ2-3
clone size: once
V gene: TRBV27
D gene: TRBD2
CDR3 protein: CASSRKLAGVTDTQYF
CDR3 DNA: TGTGCCAGCAGCCGAAAACTAGCGGGAGTCACAGATACGCAGTATTTT

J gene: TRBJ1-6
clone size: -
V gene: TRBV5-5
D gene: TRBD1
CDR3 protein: CASSLDWDRNSPLHF
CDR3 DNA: TGTGCCAGCAGCTTGGATTGGGACAGAAATTCACCCCTCCACTTT

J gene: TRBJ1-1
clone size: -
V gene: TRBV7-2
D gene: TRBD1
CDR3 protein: CASSLNSATGSTEAFF
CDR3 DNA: TGTGCCAGCAGCTTAAACTCGGCGACAGGGTCCACTGAAGCTTTCTTT

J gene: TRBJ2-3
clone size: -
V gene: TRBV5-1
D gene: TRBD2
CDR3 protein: CASTRGAGGRTDTQYF
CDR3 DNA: TGCGCCAGCACCCGGGGAGCGGGGGGCCGCACAGATACGCAGTATTTT

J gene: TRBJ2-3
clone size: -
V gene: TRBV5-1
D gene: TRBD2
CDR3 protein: CASSLRSGGTDTQYF
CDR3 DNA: TGCGCCAGCAGCTTACGGAGCGGGGGCACAGATACGCAGTATTTT

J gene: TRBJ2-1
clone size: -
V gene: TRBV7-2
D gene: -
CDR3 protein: CASSYRLHNEQFF
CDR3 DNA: TGTGCCAGCAGCTATAGATTGCACAATGAGCAGTTCTTC

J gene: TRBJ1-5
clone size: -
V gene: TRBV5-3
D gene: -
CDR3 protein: CARSWGGPGGGNQPQHF
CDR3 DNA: TGTGCCAGAAGCTGGGGGGGCCCGGGCGGGGGCAATCAGCCCCAGCATTTT

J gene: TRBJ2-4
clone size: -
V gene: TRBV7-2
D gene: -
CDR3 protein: CASSLVGEWGKNIQYF
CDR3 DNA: TGTGCCAGCAGCTTAGTAGGGGAATGGGGCAAAAACATTCAGTACTTC

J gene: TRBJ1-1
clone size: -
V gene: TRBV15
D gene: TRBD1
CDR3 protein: CATSRAGTANTEAFF
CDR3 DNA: TGTGCCACCAGCAGAGCAGGGACAGCGAACACTGAAGCTTTCTTT

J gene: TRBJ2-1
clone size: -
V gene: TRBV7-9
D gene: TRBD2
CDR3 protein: CASSGGLAGGRNEQFF
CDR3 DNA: TGTGCCAGCAGCGGAGGACTAGCGGGAGGTAGAAATGAGCAGTTCTTC

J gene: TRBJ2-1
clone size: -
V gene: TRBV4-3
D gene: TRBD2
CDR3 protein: CASSQAAGTSSYNEQFF
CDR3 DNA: TGCGCCAGCAGCCAAGCCGCCGGGACTAGCTCATACAATGAGCAGTTCTTC

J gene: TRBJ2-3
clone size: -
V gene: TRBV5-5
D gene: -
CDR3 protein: CASSLSGGGTQYF
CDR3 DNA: TGTGCCAGCAGCTTGAGCGGCGGCGGTACGCAGTATTTT

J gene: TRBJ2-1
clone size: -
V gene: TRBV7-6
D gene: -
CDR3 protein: CASSLAAGARLGEQFF
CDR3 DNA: TGTGCCAGCAGCTTAGCGGCGGGGGCGCGGTTGGGGGAGCAGTTCTTC

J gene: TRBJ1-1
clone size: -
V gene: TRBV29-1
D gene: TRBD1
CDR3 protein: CSVTQGKEAFF
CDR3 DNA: TGCAGCGTGACACAGGGGAAGGAAGCTTTCTTT

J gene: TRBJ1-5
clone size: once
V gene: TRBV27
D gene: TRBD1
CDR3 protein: CASSSRQGSNQPQHF
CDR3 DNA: TGTGCCAGCAGTTCCCGACAGGGCAGCAATCAGCCCCAGCATTTT

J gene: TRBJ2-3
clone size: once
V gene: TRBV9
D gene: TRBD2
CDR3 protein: CASSQTSGGLDTQYF
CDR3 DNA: TGTGCCAGCAGCCAGACTAGCGGGGGGTTGGATACGCAGTATTTT

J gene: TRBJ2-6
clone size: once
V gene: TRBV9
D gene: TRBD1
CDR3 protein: CASSVGLGTGPSGANVLTF
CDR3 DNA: TGTGCCAGCAGCGTAGGGCTCGGGACAGGACCCTCTGGGGCCAACGTCCTGACTTTC

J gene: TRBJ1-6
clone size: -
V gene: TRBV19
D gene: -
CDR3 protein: CASSIDPGTPFNSPLHF
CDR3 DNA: TGTGCCAGTAGTATAGACCCCGGGACACCCTTTAATTCACCCCTCCACTTT

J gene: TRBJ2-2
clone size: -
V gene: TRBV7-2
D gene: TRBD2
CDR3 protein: CASSRRTSGRGYTGELFF
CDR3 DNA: TGTGCCAGCAGCCGAAGGACTAGCGGGAGGGGATACACCGGGGAGCTGTTTTTT

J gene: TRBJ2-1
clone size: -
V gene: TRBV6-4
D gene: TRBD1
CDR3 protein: CASSGDRENEQFF
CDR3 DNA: TGTGCCAGCAGTGGGGACAGGGAAAACGAGCAGTTCTTC

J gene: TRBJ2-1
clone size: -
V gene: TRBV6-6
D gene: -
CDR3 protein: CASSYLSGNEQFF
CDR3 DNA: TGTGCCAGCAGTTACTTGTCGGGCAATGAGCAGTTCTTC

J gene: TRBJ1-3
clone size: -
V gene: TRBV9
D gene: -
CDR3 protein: CASSAQPTGWGNTIYF
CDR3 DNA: TGTGCCAGCAGCGCCCAACCCACAGGGTGGGGAAACACCATATATTTT

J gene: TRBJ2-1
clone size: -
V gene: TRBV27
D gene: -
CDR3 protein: CASSLLARTYNEQFF
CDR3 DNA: TGTGCCAGCAGTTTACTAGCGAGGACCTACAATGAGCAGTTCTTC

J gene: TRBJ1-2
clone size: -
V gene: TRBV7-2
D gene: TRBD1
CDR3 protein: CASSSQQTGRGGYTF
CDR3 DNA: TGTGCCAGCAGCTCGCAACAGACAGGGCGAGGTGGCTACACCTTC

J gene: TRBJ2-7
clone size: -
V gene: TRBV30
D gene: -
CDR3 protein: CAWSVPPDRSYEQYF
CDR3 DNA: TGTGCCTGGAGTGTACCGCCGGACAGATCCTACGAGCAGTACTTC

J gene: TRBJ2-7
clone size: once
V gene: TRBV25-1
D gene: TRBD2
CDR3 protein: CASSSTSGSEPYEQYF
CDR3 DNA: TGTGCCAGCAGCAGTACTAGCGGGAGCGAACCCTACGAGCAGTACTTC

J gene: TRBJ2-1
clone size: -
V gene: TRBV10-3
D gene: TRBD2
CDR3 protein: CATSGLAGAVVYNEQFF
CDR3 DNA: TGTGCCACCTCCGGGCTAGCGGGAGCGGTGGTCTACAATGAGCAGTTCTTC

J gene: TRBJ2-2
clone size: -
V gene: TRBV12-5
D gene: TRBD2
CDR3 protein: CASGLVLGTSGGASPGELFF
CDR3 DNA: TGTGCTAGTGGTTTGGTACTAGGGACTAGCGGGGGGGCATCTCCCGGGGAGCTGTTTTTT

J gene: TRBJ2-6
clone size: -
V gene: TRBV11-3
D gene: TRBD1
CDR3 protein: CASSRTGSSGANVLTF
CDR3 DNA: TGTGCCAGCAGTAGGACAGGAAGCTCTGGGGCCAACGTCCTGACTTTC

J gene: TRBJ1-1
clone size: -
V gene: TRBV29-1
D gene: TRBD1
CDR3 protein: CSVTTGATNTEAFF
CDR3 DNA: TGCAGCGTTACGACAGGGGCGACGAACACTGAAGCTTTCTTT

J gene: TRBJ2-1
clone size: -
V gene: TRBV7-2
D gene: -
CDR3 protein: CASSLAAGPINEQFF
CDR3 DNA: TGTGCCAGCAGCTTAGCGGCAGGGCCGATTAATGAGCAGTTCTTC

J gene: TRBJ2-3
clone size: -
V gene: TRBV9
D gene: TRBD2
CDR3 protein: CASSVAGGVFTDTQYF
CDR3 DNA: TGTGCCAGCAGCGTAGCGGGAGGAGTCTTCACAGATACGCAGTATTTT

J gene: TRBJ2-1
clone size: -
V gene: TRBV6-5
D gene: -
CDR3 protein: CASRTEGTHEQFF
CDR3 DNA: TGTGCCAGCCGGACAGAGGGTACCCATGAGCAGTTCTTC

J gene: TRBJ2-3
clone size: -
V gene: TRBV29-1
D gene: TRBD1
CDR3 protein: CSAGQGLNTDTQYF
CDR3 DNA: TGCAGCGCCGGACAGGGATTAAACACAGATACGCAGTATTTT

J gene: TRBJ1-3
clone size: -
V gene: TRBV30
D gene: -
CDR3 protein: CAWSASRGLIVGNTIYF
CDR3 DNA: TGTGCCTGGAGTGCTTCCCGAGGGCTAATTGTTGGAAACACCATATATTTT

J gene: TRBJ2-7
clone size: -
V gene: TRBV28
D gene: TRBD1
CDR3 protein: CASTSPGTGMLEQYF
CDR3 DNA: TGTGCCAGCACTTCTCCCGGGACAGGAATGCTCGAGCAGTACTTC

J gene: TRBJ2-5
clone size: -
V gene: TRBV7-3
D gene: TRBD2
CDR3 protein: CASSLGEGETQYF
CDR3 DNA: TGTGCCAGCAGCTTGGGGGAGGGCGAGACCCAGTACTTC

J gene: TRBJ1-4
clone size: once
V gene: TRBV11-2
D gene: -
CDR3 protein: CASSLDPGVKLFF
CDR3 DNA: TGTGCCAGCAGCTTAGATCCAGGGGTAAAACTGTTTTTT

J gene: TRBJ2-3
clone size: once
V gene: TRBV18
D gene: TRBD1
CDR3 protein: CASSPRGLGTDTQYF
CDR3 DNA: TGTGCCAGCTCACCCAGGGGGCTTGGCACAGATACGCAGTATTTT

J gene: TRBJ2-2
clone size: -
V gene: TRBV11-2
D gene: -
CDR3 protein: CASSLAGAPGELFF
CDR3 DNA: TGTGCCAGCAGCTTAGCGGGAGCTCCTGGGGAGCTGTTTTTT

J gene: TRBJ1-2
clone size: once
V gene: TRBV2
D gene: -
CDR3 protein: CASRAGHLNYGYTF
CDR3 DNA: TGTGCCAGCAGGGCAGGACACCTAAACTATGGCTACACCTTC

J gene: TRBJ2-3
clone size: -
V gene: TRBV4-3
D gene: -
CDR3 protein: CASSHRARRDTQYF
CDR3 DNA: TGCGCCAGCAGCCACCGAGCCCGGAGAGATACGCAGTATTTT